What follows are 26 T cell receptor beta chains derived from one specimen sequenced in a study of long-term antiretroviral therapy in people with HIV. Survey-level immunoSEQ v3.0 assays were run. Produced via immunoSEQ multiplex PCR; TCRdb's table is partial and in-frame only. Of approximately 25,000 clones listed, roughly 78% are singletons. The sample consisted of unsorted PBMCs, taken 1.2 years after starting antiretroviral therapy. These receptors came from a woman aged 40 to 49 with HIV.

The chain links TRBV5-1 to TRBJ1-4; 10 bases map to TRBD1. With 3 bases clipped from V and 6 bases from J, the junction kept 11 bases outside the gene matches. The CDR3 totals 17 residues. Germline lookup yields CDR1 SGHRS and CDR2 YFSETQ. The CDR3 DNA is TGCGCCAGCAGCTCCCTAATATCCGGGACAGGGGATGAAAAACTGTTTTTT. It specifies CASSSLISGTGDEKLFF.

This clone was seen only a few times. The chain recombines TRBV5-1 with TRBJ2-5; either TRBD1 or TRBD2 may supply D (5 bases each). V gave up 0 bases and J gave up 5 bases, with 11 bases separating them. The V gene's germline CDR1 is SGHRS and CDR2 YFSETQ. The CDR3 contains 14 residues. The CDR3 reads CASSLEGPTETQYF. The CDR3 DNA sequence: TGCGCCAGCAGCTTGGAGGGACCAACGGAGACCCAGTACTTC.

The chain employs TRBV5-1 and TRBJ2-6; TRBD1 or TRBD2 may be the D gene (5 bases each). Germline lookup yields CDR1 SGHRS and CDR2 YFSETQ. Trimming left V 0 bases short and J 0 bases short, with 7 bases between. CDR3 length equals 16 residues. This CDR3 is CASSLGGASGANVLTF. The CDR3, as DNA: TGCGCCAGCAGCTTGGGAGGGGCCTCTGGGGCCAACGTCCTGACTTTC.

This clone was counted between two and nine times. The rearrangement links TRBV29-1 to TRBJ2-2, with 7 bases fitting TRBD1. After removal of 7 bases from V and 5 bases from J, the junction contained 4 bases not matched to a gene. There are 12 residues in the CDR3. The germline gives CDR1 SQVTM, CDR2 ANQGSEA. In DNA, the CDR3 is TGCAGCGCACTACAGGGGACCGGGGAGCTGTTTTTT. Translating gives CSALQGTGELFF.

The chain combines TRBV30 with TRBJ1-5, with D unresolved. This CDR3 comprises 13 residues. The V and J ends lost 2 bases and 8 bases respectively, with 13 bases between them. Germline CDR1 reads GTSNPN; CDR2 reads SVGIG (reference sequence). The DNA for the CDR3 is TGTGCCTGGAGTAACGGAATAAGAGAGCCCCAGCATTTT. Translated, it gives CAWSNGIREPQHF.

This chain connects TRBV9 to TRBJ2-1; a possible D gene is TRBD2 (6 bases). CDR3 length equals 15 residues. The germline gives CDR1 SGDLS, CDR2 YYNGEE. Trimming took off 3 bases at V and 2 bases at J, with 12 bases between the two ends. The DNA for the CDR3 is TGTGCCAGCAGCGAGGAGGGACTCACCTACAATGAGCAGTTCTTC. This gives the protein CASSEEGLTYNEQFF.

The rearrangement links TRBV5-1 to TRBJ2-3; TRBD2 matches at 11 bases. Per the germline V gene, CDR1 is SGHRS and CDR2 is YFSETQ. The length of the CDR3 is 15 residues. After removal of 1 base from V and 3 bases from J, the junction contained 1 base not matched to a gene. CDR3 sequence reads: CASSLRTSGTDTQYF. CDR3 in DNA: TGCGCCAGCAGCTTGAGGACTAGCGGGACAGATACGCAGTATTTT.

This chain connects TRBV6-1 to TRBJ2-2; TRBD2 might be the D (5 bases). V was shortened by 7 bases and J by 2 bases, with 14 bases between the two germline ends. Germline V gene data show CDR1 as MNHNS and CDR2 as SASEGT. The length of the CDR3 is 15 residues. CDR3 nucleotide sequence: TGTGCCAGCAAGAAGTATAGCGCAAACACCGGGGAGCTGTTTTTT. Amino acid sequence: CASKKYSANTGELFF.

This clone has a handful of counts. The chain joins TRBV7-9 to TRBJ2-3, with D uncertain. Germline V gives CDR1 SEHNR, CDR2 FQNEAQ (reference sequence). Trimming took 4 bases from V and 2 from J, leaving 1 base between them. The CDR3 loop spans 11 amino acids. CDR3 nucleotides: TGTGCCAGCAGCTCCACAGATACGCAGTATTTT. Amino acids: CASSSTDTQYF. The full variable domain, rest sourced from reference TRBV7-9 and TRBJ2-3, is DTGVSQNPRHKITKRGQNVTFRCDPISEHNRLYWYRQTLGQGPEFLTYFQNEAQLEKSRLLSDRFSAERPKGSFSTLEIQRTEQGDSAMYLCASSSTDTQYFGPGTRLTVL.

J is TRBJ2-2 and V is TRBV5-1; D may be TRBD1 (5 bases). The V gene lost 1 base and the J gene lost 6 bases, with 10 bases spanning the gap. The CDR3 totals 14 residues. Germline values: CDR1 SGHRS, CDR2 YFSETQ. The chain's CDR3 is CASSLPQAAGELFF. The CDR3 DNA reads TGCGCCAGCAGCTTGCCACAGGCAGCCGGGGAGCTGTTTTTT.

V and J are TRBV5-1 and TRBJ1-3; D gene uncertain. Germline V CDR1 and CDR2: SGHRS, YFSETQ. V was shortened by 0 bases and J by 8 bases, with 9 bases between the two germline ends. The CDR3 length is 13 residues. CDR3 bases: TGCGCCAGCAGCTTGGTCGGGGAAGACACCATATATTTT. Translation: CASSLVGEDTIYF.

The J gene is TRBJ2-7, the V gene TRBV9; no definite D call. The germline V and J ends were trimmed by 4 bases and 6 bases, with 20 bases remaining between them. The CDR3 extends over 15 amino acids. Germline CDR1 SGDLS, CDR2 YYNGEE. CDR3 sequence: CASSSPGGRLSEQYF. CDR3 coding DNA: TGTGCCAGCAGCTCCCCTGGCGGACGCCTCAGCGAGCAGTACTTC.

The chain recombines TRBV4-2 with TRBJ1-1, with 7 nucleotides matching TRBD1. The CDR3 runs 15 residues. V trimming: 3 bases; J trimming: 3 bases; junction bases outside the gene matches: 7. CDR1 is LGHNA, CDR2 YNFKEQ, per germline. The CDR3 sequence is CASSQSDRSYTEAFF. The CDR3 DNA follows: TGTGCCAGCAGCCAGTCGGACAGGAGTTACACTGAAGCTTTCTTT.

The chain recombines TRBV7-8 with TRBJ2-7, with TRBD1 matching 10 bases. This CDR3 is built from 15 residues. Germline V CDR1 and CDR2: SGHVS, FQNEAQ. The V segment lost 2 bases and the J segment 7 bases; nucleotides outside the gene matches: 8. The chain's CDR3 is CASSLTRQGALEQYF. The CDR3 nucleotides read TGTGCCAGCAGCTTAACGAGACAGGGGGCTTTAGAGCAGTACTTC.

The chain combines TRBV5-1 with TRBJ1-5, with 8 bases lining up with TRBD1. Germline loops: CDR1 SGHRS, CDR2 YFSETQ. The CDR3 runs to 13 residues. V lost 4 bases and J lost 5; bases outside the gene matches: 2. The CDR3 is CASSPQGDQPQHF. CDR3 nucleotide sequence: TGCGCCAGCAGCCCACAGGGGGATCAGCCCCAGCATTTT.

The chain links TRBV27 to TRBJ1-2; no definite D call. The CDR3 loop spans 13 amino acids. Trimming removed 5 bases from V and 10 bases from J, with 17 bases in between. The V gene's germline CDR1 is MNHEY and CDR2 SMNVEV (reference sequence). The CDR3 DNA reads TGTGCCAGCAGTCCTTCTTGGGCTGGGGACTACACCTTC. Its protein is CASSPSWAGDYTF.

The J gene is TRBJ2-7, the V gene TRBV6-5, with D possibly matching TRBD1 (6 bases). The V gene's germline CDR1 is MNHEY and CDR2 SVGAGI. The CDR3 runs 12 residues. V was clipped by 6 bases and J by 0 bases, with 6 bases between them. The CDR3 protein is CASRGGSYEQYF. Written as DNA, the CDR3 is TGTGCCAGCAGAGGGGGCTCCTACGAGCAGTACTTC.

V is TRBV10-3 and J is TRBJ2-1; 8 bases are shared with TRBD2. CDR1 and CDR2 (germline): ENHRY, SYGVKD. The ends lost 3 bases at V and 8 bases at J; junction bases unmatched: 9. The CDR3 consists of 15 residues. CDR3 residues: CAISDLGLAQDEQFF. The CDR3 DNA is TGTGCCATCAGTGACCTCGGACTAGCTCAGGATGAGCAGTTCTTC.

CDR3 coding DNA: TGTGCCAGCAGCTGGGGGGACACTGAAGCTTTCTTT. Amino acids: CASSWGDTEAFF. The V and J genes are TRBV5-6 and TRBJ1-1, with a tentative D call TRBD1 (5 bases). The CDR3 length is 12 residues. Germline CDR1 reads SGHDT; CDR2 reads YYEEEE. Trimming removed 3 bases from V and 3 bases from J, with 6 bases in between.

The CDR3 DNA reads as TGTGCCAGCAGCGTAAAACCGGGACTTGGGGCGGAAAAACTGTTTTTT. Protein product: CASSVKPGLGAEKLFF. This chain joins TRBV9 and TRBJ1-4, with a possible D match to TRBD1 (5 bases). V shed 1 base and J shed 8 bases, with 18 bases lying between them. CDR1 is SGDLS and CDR2 is YYNGEE in the germline V gene. The CDR3 has 16 residues. Looking up the rest from reference TRBV9 and TRBJ1-4 gives the full variable domain: DSGVTQTPKHLITATGQRVTLRCSPRSGDLSVYWYQQSLDQGLQFLIQYYNGEERAKGNILERFSAQQFPDLHSELNLSSLELGDSALYFCASSVKPGLGAEKLFFGSGTQLSVL.

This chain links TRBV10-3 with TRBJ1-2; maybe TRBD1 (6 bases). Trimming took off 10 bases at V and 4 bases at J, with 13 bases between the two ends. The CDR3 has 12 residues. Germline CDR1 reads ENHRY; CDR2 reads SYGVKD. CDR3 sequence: CATNRDAYGYTF. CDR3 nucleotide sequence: TGTGCCACAAACAGGGACGCCTATGGCTACACCTTC.

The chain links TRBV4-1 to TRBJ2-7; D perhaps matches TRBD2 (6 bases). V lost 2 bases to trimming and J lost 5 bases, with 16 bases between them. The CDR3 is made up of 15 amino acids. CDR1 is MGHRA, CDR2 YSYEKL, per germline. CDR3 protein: CASSQLLKEGNEQYF. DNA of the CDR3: TGCGCCAGCAGCCAACTTCTAAAGGAGGGGAACGAGCAGTACTTC.

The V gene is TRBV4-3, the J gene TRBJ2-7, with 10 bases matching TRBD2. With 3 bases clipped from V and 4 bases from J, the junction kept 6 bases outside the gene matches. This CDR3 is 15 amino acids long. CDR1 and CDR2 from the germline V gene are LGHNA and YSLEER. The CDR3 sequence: CASSQRASGGYEQYF. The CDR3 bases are TGCGCCAGCAGCCAGAGGGCTAGCGGGGGATACGAGCAGTACTTC.

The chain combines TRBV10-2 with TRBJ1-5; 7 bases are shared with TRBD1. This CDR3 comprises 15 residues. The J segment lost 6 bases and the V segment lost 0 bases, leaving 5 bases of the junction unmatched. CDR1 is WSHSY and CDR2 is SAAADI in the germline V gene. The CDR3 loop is CASSESWTGGQPQHF. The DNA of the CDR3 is TGCGCCAGCAGTGAGTCTTGGACAGGAGGTCAGCCCCAGCATTTT.

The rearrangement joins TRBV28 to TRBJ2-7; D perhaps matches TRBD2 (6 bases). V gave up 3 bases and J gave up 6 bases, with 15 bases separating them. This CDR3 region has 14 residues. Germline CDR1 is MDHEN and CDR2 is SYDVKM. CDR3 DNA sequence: TGTGCCAGCAGTTTGACGGGGGAGACGGGCGAGCAGTACTTC. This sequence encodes CASSLTGETGEQYF.

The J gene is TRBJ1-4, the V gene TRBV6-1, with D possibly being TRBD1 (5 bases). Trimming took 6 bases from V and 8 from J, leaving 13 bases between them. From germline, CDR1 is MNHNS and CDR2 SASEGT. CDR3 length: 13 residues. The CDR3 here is CASSGGSGEKLFF. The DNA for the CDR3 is TGTGCCAGCAGCGGGGGATCCGGGGAAAAACTGTTTTTT.